These 17 T cell receptor beta chains originate from one sample sequenced in a study of blood T cell repertoires in COVID-19. Method: immunoSEQ multiplex PCR; TCRdb's copy keeps in-frame clones and lacks some. The table lists about 190,000 clones, around 85% of them singletons. Sequencing was carried out using peripheral blood. The receptors here all came from a man between 65 and 85 years old with active or convalescent COVID-19.

This clone was observed a few times. V gene TRBV27 combines with J gene TRBJ2-1; D is perhaps TRBD1 (6 bases). Germline CDR1 reads MNHEY; CDR2 reads SMNVEV (reference sequence). The CDR3 is 15 amino acids. Trimming pared 6 bases from V and 8 bases from J, leaving 20 bases between. The CDR3 nucleotides read TGTGCCAGCAGCTCTATTCCGACAGGTGGGCATGAGCAGTTCTTC. Its translation is CASSSIPTGGHEQFF.

The rearrangement joins TRBV11-3 to TRBJ2-3; 7 bases line up with TRBD1. The length of the CDR3 is 17 residues. From germline, CDR1 is SGHNT and CDR2 YENEEA. The junction had 12 bases not matched to a gene; V was cut back by 4 bases and J by 2 bases. The CDR3 sequence: CASSSGQAELSTDTQYF. In nucleotides, the CDR3 is TGTGCCAGCAGCTCTGGACAGGCCGAACTATCCACAGATACGCAGTATTTT.

The V call is TRBV27, the J call TRBJ1-4, with a possible D match to TRBD1 (6 bases). V was cut by 2 bases and J by 8 bases, with 18 bases left in between. The CDR3 is 16 amino acids. Germline V CDR1 and CDR2: MNHEY, SMNVEV (reference sequence). DNA of the CDR3: TGTGCCAGCAGTTTAACGGGCAGGGGCCGAGACGAAAAACTGTTTTTT. Its translation: CASSLTGRGRDEKLFF.

This chain connects TRBV5-6 to TRBJ1-3, with a possible D match to TRBD1 (5 bases). The CDR3 covers 15 residues. Trimming removed 0 bases at V and 4 bases at J, with 11 bases between. Germline loops: CDR1 SGHDT, CDR2 YYEEEE. The CDR3, as DNA: TGTGCCAGCAGCTTGGCCAGGGCTGGAGGAAACACCATATATTTT. It is translated as CASSLARAGGNTIYF.

This clone occurred a few times. CDR3 residues: CASSLTHYNEQFF. In DNA form, the CDR3 reads TGTGCCAGCAGTCTGACACATTACAATGAGCAGTTCTTC. The V call is TRBV27, the J call TRBJ2-1; D unresolved. The V gene's germline CDR1 is MNHEY and CDR2 SMNVEV (reference sequence). The germline V and J ends were trimmed by 5 bases and 4 bases, with 9 bases remaining between them. The CDR3 extends over 13 amino acids.

This chain links TRBV3-1 (or the pseudogene TRBV3-2) with TRBJ2-7; 7 nucleotides agree with TRBD1. From germline, CDR1 is LGHDT and CDR2 YNNKEL (reference sequence). Losses at the gene ends were 0 bases for V and 5 bases for J; bases not matched to a gene: 13. The CDR3 runs to 17 residues. The CDR3, as DNA: TGTGCCAGCAGCCAAGAACTGGACAGGTTCCCTTTCGACGAGCAGTACTTC. Its protein is CASSQELDRFPFDEQYF.

As concerns this clone: At the DNA level, this CDR3 is encoded by other sequences in the same sample as well. V and J are TRBV6-2 or TRBV6-3 and TRBJ2-2, with D maybe TRBD2 (5 bases). Germline CDR1 MNHEY, CDR2 SVGEGT. The V gene lost 3 bases and the J gene lost 5 bases, with 10 bases spanning the gap. This CDR3 spans 14 amino acids. This chain's CDR3 is CASSYLRGTGELFF. The CDR3 DNA reads TGTGCCAGCAGTTATCTCCGGGGAACCGGGGAGCTGTTTTTT.

As for this clone: In this CDR3 the conserved last residue, phenylalanine or tryptophan, is missing, so a read error is likely. Because the CDR3's place on the DNA is in doubt, the DNA is left out and the CDR3 is given as listed by TCRdb. J is TRBJ1-1 and V is TRBV5-5. Ends included, the CDR3 has 9 residues. The germline V gene has CDR1 SGHKS and CDR2 YYEKEE (reference sequence). CDR3 sequence reads: CASSLESVL.

The chain uses TRBV29-1 and TRBJ2-1; no reliable D call. V was trimmed by 2 bases and J by 0 bases, leaving 14 bases between them. Per the germline V gene, CDR1 is SQVTM and CDR2 is ANQGSEA. This CDR3 spans 16 amino acids. For the CDR3, the DNA is TGCAGCGTTGAATCCGTTAGTTCGAGCTCCTACAATGAGCAGTTCTTC. It codes for CSVESVSSSSYNEQFF.

This clone has a single count. For the CDR3, the DNA is TGTGCCAGCAAGGCAGGGGGCTACGAGCAGTACTTC. Encoded protein: CASKAGGYEQYF. J is TRBJ2-7 and V is TRBV10-3; 7 bases match TRBD1. The CDR3 loop spans 12 amino acids. Germline assignment: CDR1 ENHRY and CDR2 SYGVKD. V gave up 10 bases and J gave up 3 bases; unmatched junction bases: 6.

The V call is TRBV7-9, the J call TRBJ1-6; TRBD1 might be the D (5 bases). The CDR3 sequence is 16 residues long. V lost 1 base and J 9 bases, leaving 16 bases between the germline ends. Germline loops: CDR1 SEHNR, CDR2 FQNEAQ (reference sequence). The CDR3 reads CASSLGRLGLGSPLHF. Here the CDR3 DNA reads TGTGCCAGCAGCTTAGGGAGATTGGGGCTTGGTTCACCCCTCCACTTT.

This clone was seen only a few times. V gene TRBV29-1 combines with J gene TRBJ1-3; 8 bases match TRBD1. The length of the CDR3 is 14 residues. Trimming removed 7 bases from V and 4 bases from J; junction bases left unmatched: 9. Germline V gives CDR1 SQVTM, CDR2 ANQGSEA. CDR3 DNA: TGCAGCGCAACCGCAGGGGGCCTAGGAAACACCATATATTTT. This codes for CSATAGGLGNTIYF.

This clone was seen only once. This chain uses TRBV28 with TRBJ2-6, with TRBD1 matching over 7 bases. Germline CDR1 MDHEN, CDR2 SYDVKM. The V gene end was trimmed by 6 bases and the J gene end by 2 bases; junction bases not matched to a gene: 4. CDR3 length: 15 amino acids. The CDR3 is CASSNTGAGANVLTF. The CDR3 DNA follows: TGTGCCAGCAGCAATACAGGGGCTGGGGCCAACGTCCTGACTTTC.

The chain joins TRBV27 to TRBJ2-6; D is ambiguous. V lost 7 bases and J 2 bases, leaving 9 bases between the germline ends. Germline CDR1 MNHEY, CDR2 SMNVEV (reference sequence). CDR3 size: 14 residues. The CDR3 protein is CASMSRAGANVLTF. In DNA form, the CDR3 reads TGTGCCAGCATGAGCCGGGCTGGGGCCAACGTCCTGACTTTC.

This clone was seen just once. The chain couples TRBV28 to TRBJ2-1; D call uncertain. Trimming cost V 3 bases and J 8 bases, with 8 bases left between them. The CDR3 length is 12 residues. The germline V gene has CDR1 MDHEN and CDR2 SYDVKM. In nucleotides, the CDR3 is TGTGCCAGCAGTTTGATTTGGCATGAGCAGTTCTTC. It encodes CASSLIWHEQFF.

This chain links TRBV4-3 with TRBJ2-1, with 14 bases aligning to TRBD2. The CDR3 is 16 residues long. The germline V gene has CDR1 LGHNA and CDR2 YSLEER. V was pared by 3 bases and J by 7 bases, with 5 bases of the junction left unmatched. This CDR3 reads CASSQGLAGVSNEQFF. The CDR3, as DNA: TGCGCCAGCAGCCAGGGACTAGCGGGAGTTTCAAATGAGCAGTTCTTC.

The chain links TRBV18 to TRBJ1-5; 8 nucleotides agree with TRBD1. Per the germline V gene, CDR1 is KGHSH and CDR2 is LQKENI. CDR3 length: 13 amino acids. V lost 3 bases to trimming and J lost 7 bases; unmatched junction nucleotides: 2. DNA of the CDR3: TGTGCCAGCTCACCCGACAGGGGCCAGCCCCAGCATTTT. Encoded protein: CASSPDRGQPQHF.